This T cell receptor (beta chain) was recorded in a study of glioma-infiltrating T cells (dated by TCRdb to the mid-2010s). As for the study more broadly: The low-grade gliomas were WHO grade II oligodendrogliomas or astrocytomas, while the glioblastomas were WHO grade IV tumors sampled at initial diagnosis rather than at recurrent diagnosis. Each tissue-infiltrating repertoire was compared with the same patient's peripheral blood repertoire to measure divergence between tissue and blood T-cell populations. The study sequenced TCR alpha- and beta-chain repertoires from glioma tissue, from non-neoplastic brain tissue and from matched peripheral blood mononuclear cells. Blood libraries targeted about 4.5- to 10-fold sequencing coverage of 750,000 to 1,000,000 peripheral T cells. Three low-grade glioma patients, under ten primary glioblastoma patients and three non-glioma patients contributing non-neoplastic brain tissue were included in the paired cohort. Glioma patients received dexamethasone for six or fewer days before surgery. The investigation overall reported the following: Only a very small number of CDR3 sequences turned up in both tissue and blood, a result put down to high CDR3 diversity combined with limited sampling. The group comparisons were based on small numbers of patients: three non-neoplastic, three low-grade glioma and fewer than ten glioblastoma patients. VJ-independent divergence between tissue and blood was found to be below expectation in non-neoplastic patients but above expectation in all gliomas, particularly low-grade gliomas. Patients with low tissue-blood divergence were marked by a signature set of shared blood CDR3 motifs, and this signature set was depleted in highly divergent patients.

TCR alpha and beta CDR3 regions were amplified with the iRepertoire nested amplicon-rescue multiplex PCR (arm-PCR) platform from RNA. For one-step reverse transcription and amplification, about 95-450 ng of tissue mRNA or PBMC total RNA was used as input. Following bead purification, Illumina adapters were added through a secondary multiplex PCR, and the libraries were then gel-purified between 200 and 400 bp. The libraries contained internal 6-nucleotide barcodes that were used for demultiplexing. Sequencing of libraries was performed on an Illumina MiSeq with 2x220 or 2x250 nucleotide paired-end reads. The paper's data handling went like this. Paired reads were merged with FLASH 1.2.11 and aligned to the GRCh37 human genome with BWA-MEM before extracting TRA and TRB reads. For V and J assignment, an IMGT-derived reference of cassette sequences and CDR3 motifs that included pseudogenes was used. Reads were translated in three frames, and productive CDR3s were defined as those with a C...FGXG motif and no stop codons. Unique combinations of V-J cassette pair and CDR3 amino acid sequence were defined as clonotypes. Reads were filtered by Hamming distance, thresholded by each sample's sequence error rate in mapped regions. TCRdb trimmed the raw reads at Q25, called clones with MiXCR and kept productive beta chains. Rows matching on CDR3 protein sequence are summarized as one entry with the most common DNA and genes. The V and J calls follow TCRdb's processing rather than the paper's. Here the sample has 300,000 to 400,000 distinct CDR3 sequences; around 45% occur a single time. The ten largest clones represent more than 10% of the sample.

Comments on this clonotype: Its specific antigen is unknown. The sample holds no much larger clone one base away, and base qualities are not on file.

There are 14 amino acids in the CDR3, from cysteine to phenylalanine inclusive. The entry retains the CDR3 DNA only, 42 bases that are in frame from base 1. CDR1 and CDR2 are read off the germline V gene (reference sequence) as LNHDA and SQIVND. V is cut by 4 bases and J by 5 bases, and the space between the germline ends is 13 bases. Immediately after resection, surgical brain or tumor specimens were cryofrozen in liquid nitrogen, with peripheral blood cells collected concurrently. The source is a human donor with low-grade glioma or glioblastoma, undergoing nonglioma brain surgery, or in good health (not recorded which). The rearranged segments are TRBV19 and TRBJ2-3; TRBD1 is possibly the D segment (7 matching bases). The specimen sequenced was glioma tissue, nonneoplastic brain tissue, or PBMCs (not recorded which). The DNA sequence follows: TGTGCCAGTAGTACCCAGGGGGGCGGAGATACGCAGTATTTT. Its translation reads: CASSTQGGGDTQYF.